This TCR beta chain was sequenced for a study of Graves' ophthalmopathy and Graves' hyperthyroidism. This clonotype was seen ten or more times. Antigen unknown. TCR beta CDR3 amplification used RNA transcripts. The library came from an HTBI-primed first-round RT-PCR and a second-round multiplex PCR. TCRdb fed the multiplex PCR reads into MiXCR, producing one record per CDR3 protein. Of approximately 380,000 distinct CDR3 sequences in the sample, roughly 21% were seen once. Other autoimmune disease, uncontrolled infection, pregnancy and lactation led to exclusion. PBMCs were density-gradient isolated from approximately 10 ml fresh blood. The germline V gene encodes CDR1 LNHDA and CDR2 SQIVND (reference sequence). The CDR3 contains 14 residues. The V gene lost 5 bases and the J gene lost 5 bases, with 12 bases spanning the gap. Study observations and caveats: In blood, most expanded thyroid clonotypes above 0.001 frequency were also detected.

This sequence originates from a woman younger than 30 with stable Graves' hyperthyroidism. The J gene is TRBJ2-2, the V gene TRBV19; no firm D call. The sequenced sample consisted of peripheral blood. The CDR3 bases are TGTGCCAGTAGTTACCAGACCAATACCGGGGAGCTGTTTTTT. Amino acid sequence: CASSYQTNTGELFF.